Sequencing of this TCR beta chain was carried out in a study of blood T cell repertoires in COVID-19. Study-wide background: Both acute and convalescent COVID-19 samples were obtained from the United States, Italy and Spain. PBMCs, B-cell-depleted T cells, or T cells were the source of the cDNA or gDNA that made up the material.

Authors' methods: Reference gene primer amplification gave estimated nucleated cell counts. Sequencing was performed with immunoSEQ multiplex PCR; in TCRdb, only in-frame clones are kept and a portion is missing. That table supplies the V and J calls and clone size; D and trimming were determined from the DNA. The table has under 80,000 clones, approximately 87% seen once; the top ten hold approximately 4.4%. This TCR derives from a middle-aged man with active COVID-19. Sequenced: peripheral blood.

The CDR3 DNA reads TGTGCCAGCAGTTACGGGGGGGGCCTCTATGGCTACACCTTC. This sequence encodes CASSYGGGLYGYTF. This chain links TRBV6-6 with TRBJ1-2; possible D gene TRBD1, 6 bases. The length of the CDR3 is 14 residues. The V gene lost 2 bases and the J gene lost 4 bases, with 11 bases spanning the gap. Germline lookup yields CDR1 MNHNY and CDR2 SVGAGI (reference sequence).